This TCR beta chain was sequenced in a study of T cell repertoires in cytomegalovirus infection. Overall study context: In the study, CMV epitopes included recently identified HLA-C-restricted and well-studied HLA-B-restricted ones.

General study findings and limits: Dominating the ex vivo response were HLA-C-restricted CMV-specific TCR beta clonotypes.

From the reads, TCRdb called clonotypes with MiXCR, one entry per CDR3 protein. This table holds some 350,000 distinct CDR3 sequences, about 34% found once. The CDR3 is 14 residues long. The germline CDR1 and CDR2 sequences are SGHTA and FQGNSA. The V and J ends lost 0 bases and 4 bases respectively, with 9 bases between them. As regards this clonotype: What it binds is unknown. It may be a read error: a sequence one base away is much more abundant.

The input for sequencing was cultured PBMCs, taken from culture after CMV antigen stimulation. The receptor's source is a human donor in good health (CMV status not recorded). Some clones in this sample may be carry-over from other donors' samples. This rearrangement joins TRBV7-2 to TRBJ1-2, with D possibly TRBD1 on 5 matching bases. CDR3 sequence: CASSLAGPGYGYTF. The CDR3 region has the DNA TGTGCCAGCAGCTTAGCGGGGCCAGGCTATGGCTACACCTTC.